This is a list of T cell receptor beta chains from one sample in a study of blood T cell repertoires in COVID-19. Method: immunoSEQ multiplex PCR; TCRdb's copy keeps in-frame clones and lacks some. The table shows 200,000 to 250,000 clones, with about four fifths occurring only once. The specimen was PBMCs or T cells enriched from blood (not recorded which). These receptors all come from a woman aged 40-49 years with acute COVID-19. The CDR3 runs from the conserved cysteine through the conserved F or W. D genes are given only for firm matches. Size values are once, few and many counts, or a class for expanded clones, and some rows have none.

j_gene,d_gene,abundance,v_gene,CDR3aa,CDR3nt
TRBJ1-5,-,-,TRBV27,CASSLEGPGPQHF,TGTGCCAGCAGTTTGGAGGGCCCGGGGCCCCAGCATTTT
TRBJ1-4,TRBD1,-,TRBV25-1,CATWDRADEKLFF,TGTGCCACCTGGGACAGGGCGGATGAAAAACTGTTTTTT
TRBJ1-4,TRBD1,-,TRBV7-2,CASGEQGASEKLFF,TGTGCCAGCGGGGAACAGGGGGCGAGTGAAAAACTGTTTTTT
TRBJ2-2,-,-,TRBV19,CASSQTGTTGELFF,TGTGCCAGTAGCCAAACCGGGACAACCGGGGAGCTGTTTTTT
TRBJ1-4,-,-,TRBV30,CAWRTYSKQNEKLFF,TGTGCCTGGAGGACATACAGCAAGCAAAATGAAAAACTGTTTTTT
TRBJ1-3,TRBD1,-,TRBV27,CASSHGQGGYTIYF,TGTGCCAGCAGTCACGGACAGGGAGGGTACACCATATATTTT
TRBJ1-6,-,-,TRBV6-5,CASRDNLASPLHF,TGTGCCAGCAGGGATAACCTAGCCTCACCCCTCCACTTT
TRBJ2-7,TRBD1,-,TRBV19,CASSIYRGEQYF,TGTGCCAGTAGTATTTACAGGGGCGAGCAGTACTTC
TRBJ1-2,-,-,TRBV2,CASSPGDRRGYTF,TGTGCCAGCAGTCCGGGGGATCGACGGGGCTACACCTTC
TRBJ1-2,TRBD1,-,TRBV27,CASRYDRGANYGYTF,TGTGCCAGCAGATATGACAGGGGAGCTAACTATGGCTACACCTTC
TRBJ2-7,-,-,TRBV5-5,CASTSDTLFYEQYF,TGTGCCAGCACATCGGACACCTTATTCTACGAGCAGTACTTC
TRBJ2-1,TRBD2,-,TRBV27,CASSAGTSGSNEQFF,TGTGCCAGCAGTGCAGGGACTAGCGGGTCCAATGAGCAGTTCTTC
TRBJ2-2,TRBD2,few,TRBV19,CASSPGLAGRPNTGELFF,TGTGCCAGTAGTCCGGGACTAGCGGGCCGCCCGAACACCGGGGAGCTGTTTTTT
TRBJ1-5,-,-,TRBV5-1,CASSLNLGNQPQHF,TGCGCCAGCAGCTTGAATCTAGGAAATCAGCCCCAGCATTTT
TRBJ1-2,-,few,TRBV7-8,CASSRPGDRTSRGYTF,TGTGCCAGCAGCCGGCCTGGAGACAGGACCTCTAGAGGCTACACCTTC
TRBJ1-4,-,few,TRBV7-2,CASSWGGANEKLFF,TGTGCCAGCAGCTGGGGGGGGGCTAATGAAAAACTGTTTTTT
TRBJ1-5,TRBD1,-,TRBV19,CASSMTGLGNQPQHF,TGTGCCAGTAGTATGACAGGGCTTGGCAATCAGCCCCAGCATTTT
TRBJ1-2,-,once,TRBV20-1,CSARPQGSYTF,TGCAGTGCTAGACCCCAGGGGAGCTACACCTTC
TRBJ2-3,TRBD2,-,TRBV4-1,CASSPFEAGGADTQYF,TGCGCCAGCAGCCCGTTCGAGGCGGGAGGGGCAGATACGCAGTATTTT
TRBJ2-1,TRBD2,once,TRBV10-1,CASSPGLAGGSSYNEQFF,TGCGCCAGCAGCCCCGGACTAGCGGGGGGGAGCTCCTACAATGAGCAGTTCTTC
TRBJ1-1,TRBD1,-,TRBV20-1,CSAPDRAGAFF,TGCAGTGCCCCTGACAGGGCGGGTGCTTTCTTT
TRBJ1-1,-,many,TRBV5-8,CASSLKPDSRNTEAFF,TGTGCCAGCAGCCTCAAACCAGACAGCAGGAACACTGAAGCTTTCTTT
TRBJ1-2,-,-,TRBV2,CASSETPRATGYGYTF,TGTGCCAGCAGTGAAACCCCGCGAGCGACAGGCTATGGCTACACCTTC
TRBJ2-2,TRBD1,-,TRBV2,CASRMGQGGTGELFF,TGTGCCAGCAGGATGGGACAGGGCGGGACCGGGGAGCTGTTTTTT
TRBJ1-4,-,-,TRBV19,CASSIEGEKLFF,TGTGCCAGTAGTATTGAGGGCGAAAAACTGTTTTTT
TRBJ2-1,TRBD2,few,TRBV4-3,CASSQDGGDHNEQFF,TGCGCCAGCAGCCAAGACGGGGGGGACCACAATGAGCAGTTCTTC
TRBJ1-1,TRBD1,-,TRBV19,CASRDRVNTEAFF,TGTGCCAGCCGGGACAGGGTTAACACTGAAGCTTTCTTT
TRBJ1-1,TRBD1,-,TRBV19,CASSFQGATEAFF,TGTGCCAGTAGTTTCCAGGGGGCCACTGAAGCTTTCTTT
TRBJ1-1,-,-,TRBV19,CASSTAVQAFF,TGTGCCAGTAGTACGGCGGTTCAAGCTTTCTTT
TRBJ2-4,-,-,TRBV25-1,CASSESYIAGAKNIQYF,TGTGCCAGCAGTGAATCTTATATTGCAGGGGCCAAAAACATTCAGTACTTC
TRBJ2-1,TRBD2,-,TRBV9,CASSAGLAPGNEQFF,TGTGCCAGCAGCGCGGGACTAGCTCCTGGGAATGAGCAGTTCTTC
TRBJ2-1,TRBD2,-,TRBV5-1,CASSLDGLAGNEQFF,TGCGCCAGCAGCTTGGATGGACTAGCGGGAAATGAGCAGTTCTTC
TRBJ1-1,TRBD1,-,TRBV10-3,CAIRGPGGNTEAFF,TGTGCCATCAGGGGACCAGGGGGGAACACTGAAGCTTTCTTT
TRBJ1-2,-,once,TRBV27,CASRPRGGGYGYTF,TGTGCCAGCAGACCCCGGGGAGGCGGCTATGGCTACACCTTC
TRBJ1-1,-,once,TRBV5-1,CASSYVGGAGTEAFF,TGCGCCAGCAGCTACGTGGGGGGAGCTGGGACTGAAGCTTTCTTT
TRBJ2-2,TRBD2,-,TRBV27,CASSFELAGPRPNTGELFF,TGTGCCAGCAGTTTTGAGCTAGCGGGACCGCGGCCGAACACCGGGGAGCTGTTTTTT
TRBJ2-3,TRBD1,-,TRBV7-2,CASSLVTGTVTDTQYF,TGTGCCAGCAGCTTAGTCACCGGGACAGTCACAGATACGCAGTATTTT
TRBJ1-2,-,-,TRBV6-5,CASRQPLYGYTF,TGTGCCAGCAGACAGCCCCTCTATGGCTACACCTTC
TRBJ1-2,-,-,TRBV28,CASSPMGRGPYGYTF,TGTGCCAGCAGTCCTATGGGGAGGGGCCCCTATGGCTACACCTTC
TRBJ2-3,-,-,TRBV9,CASSPTVGGRQPDTQYF,TGTGCCAGCAGCCCCACCGTTGGCGGGCGGCAGCCCGATACGCAGTATTTT
TRBJ1-1,-,-,TRBV12-3/TRBV12-4,CASREGRRVGAFF,TGTGCCAGCAGGGAAGGACGGCGGGTGGGAGCTTTCTTT
TRBJ2-1,TRBD2,-,TRBV3-1/TRBV3-2,CASSQPTGTSSYNEQFF,TGTGCCAGCAGCCAGCCAACCGGGACTAGCAGCTACAATGAGCAGTTCTTC
TRBJ2-3,TRBD2,-,TRBV27,CASKGTKGGRVGTDTQYF,TGTGCCAGCAAAGGGACAAAGGGCGGGAGGGTTGGCACAGATACGCAGTATTTT
TRBJ2-7,-,-,TRBV28,CASSGVGRNNEQYF,TGTGCCAGCAGTGGTGTCGGCAGGAACAACGAGCAGTACTTC
TRBJ1-4,-,few,TRBV5-5,CASSPVPGIEKLFF,TGTGCCAGCAGCCCCGTCCCAGGGATTGAAAAACTGTTTTTT
TRBJ1-1,-,-,TRBV5-1,CASSLGGTGNTEAFF,TGCGCCAGCAGCTTGGGCGGAACAGGCAACACTGAAGCTTTCTTT
TRBJ2-5,TRBD2,-,TRBV28,CASTGGRAETQYF,TGTGCCAGCACGGGCGGGAGGGCCGAGACCCAGTACTTC
TRBJ1-3,-,-,TRBV6-6,CASRQGIGNTIYF,TGTGCCAGCAGACAGGGTATTGGAAACACCATATATTTT
TRBJ1-2,TRBD1,-,TRBV10-3,CAISPTGTGDSGYTF,TGTGCCATCAGTCCTACCGGGACAGGGGACTCTGGCTACACCTTC
TRBJ1-1,TRBD1,few,TRBV6-2/TRBV6-3,CASSLQGAYTEAFF,TGTGCCAGCAGTTTACAGGGGGCCTACACTGAAGCTTTCTTT
TRBJ2-1,TRBD2,-,TRBV2,CASWAPGLRDNEQFF,TGTGCCAGCTGGGCACCGGGACTAAGGGACAATGAGCAGTTCTTC
TRBJ1-1,TRBD1,-,TRBV27,CASSSPGQGDQAFF,TGTGCCAGCAGTTCCCCGGGGCAGGGGGACCAAGCTTTCTTT
TRBJ2-5,TRBD2,-,TRBV19,CASSIRGGGAETQYF,TGTGCCAGTAGTATTCGGGGCGGGGGAGCGGAGACCCAGTACTTC
TRBJ1-2,-,-,TRBV28,CASRDRGVYGYTF,TGTGCCAGCAGGGACAGAGGGGTCTATGGCTACACCTTC
TRBJ2-1,TRBD2,once,TRBV27,CASRGLAIIDEQFF,TGTGCCAGCAGGGGACTAGCAATTATCGATGAGCAGTTCTTC